The entry that follows covers one TCR beta chain sequence. What this receptor recognizes is not known. No much larger clonotype is one base removed from it; base qualities were not supplied. The CDR3 holds 14 amino acids from the cysteine to the phenylalanine. Only the CDR3 DNA stays, 42 bases, in frame from base 1. Compared with germline, V lacks 5 bases and J lacks 4 bases; bases without a gene match: 7. The germline V gene (reference sequence) sets CDR1 to SGHAT and CDR2 to FQDESV. The donors were included in the validation cohort of roughly 130 subjects, a group kept apart from the roughly 700-subject first cohort. The sample comes from a study of cytomegalovirus exposure and HLA in healthy donors (dated by TCRdb to about 2017). Concerning the study at large: According to a later analysis, the 120 or so validation repertoires were produced on the same platform as the approximately 620 repertoires of the first cohort. To predict cytomegalovirus infection status, the study combined high-throughput TCR immunosequencing, statistical association of individual TCRs with disease status, and machine learning. In addition to the first cohort of 500 to 850 subjects, a separate validation cohort of 120 different subjects was used. The study aimed to test whether signatures of past pathogen exposure could be identified by cataloging public T cell receptors. The full study reports these points: According to the authors, the approach could potentially be generalized to other disease states and immunological phenotypes. Cytomegalovirus status was reported to be diagnosed by the classifier with high specificity and sensitivity in both the original and validation cohorts. In vitro tests confirmed that a few of the cytomegalovirus-associated TCR beta chains recognize cytomegalovirus antigens. In a later analysis, TCRs clustered in the first cohort were found to also tend to co-occur in the roughly 130 validation repertoires, with approximately 94% of cluster scores above 0. Across donors, most TCR sequences were observed very rarely, whereas some public TCRs were present in many individuals. The validation cohort had no HLA typing available for a later analysis, so co-occurrence within that cohort was assessed over all 130 or so repertoires. The study gave a list of 150 to 200 TCR beta chains associated with cytomegalovirus.

Library creation used the immunoSEQ multiplex PCR assay. In the original analysis: To diagnose cytomegalovirus status from the catalog of TCR beta chain sequences, a statistical classification framework was built. Sourced from immuneACCESS, this table was stored by TCRdb with only in-frame sequences that have V and J called. A share of the clones is absent; for the studies checked, an unresolved V gene accounts for under half, and the remainder has no known explanation. Clone size and the V and J calls come from that table; the DNA yielded D and trimming. Across this sample there are 330,000 or so clones, with about nine tenths seen only once. More than 0.8% of the sample is held by the ten biggest clonotypes.

The sample comprised PBMCs. The chain is encoded by TRBV11-1 joined to TRBJ2-7, and 8 junction bases match TRBD1. The sequence was collected from a woman younger than 35 in good health and CMV-seronegative. The CDR3 protein sequence reads: CASSPGGSPYEQYF. Read as DNA, the sequence is TGTGCCAGCAGCCCAGGGGGCAGTCCATACGAGCAGTACTTC. Extended through the reference TRBV11-1 and TRBJ2-7 proteins, this CDR3 yields the full variable domain: EAEVAQSPRYKITEKSQAVAFWCDPISGHATLYWYRQILGQGPELLVQFQDESVVDDSQLPKDRFSAERLKGVDSTLKIQPAELGDSAMYLCASSPGGSPYEQYFGPGTRLTVT.